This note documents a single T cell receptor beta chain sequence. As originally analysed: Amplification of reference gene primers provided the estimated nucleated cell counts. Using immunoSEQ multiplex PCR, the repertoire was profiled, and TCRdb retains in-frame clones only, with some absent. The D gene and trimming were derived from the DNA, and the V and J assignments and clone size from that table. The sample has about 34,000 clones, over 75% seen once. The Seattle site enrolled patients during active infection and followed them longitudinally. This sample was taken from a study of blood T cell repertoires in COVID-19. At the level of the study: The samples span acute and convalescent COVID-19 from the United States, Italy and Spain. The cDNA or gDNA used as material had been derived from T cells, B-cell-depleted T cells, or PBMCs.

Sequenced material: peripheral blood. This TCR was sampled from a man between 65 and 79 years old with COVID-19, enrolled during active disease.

The CDR3 sequence: CASSYSRDRAYTNEKLFF. The CDR3 region has the DNA TGTGCCAGCAGCTATTCTAGGGACAGGGCGTACACAAATGAAAAACTGTTTTTT. The V gene is TRBV5-4, the J gene TRBJ1-4; 9 bases align to TRBD1. This CDR3 is 18 amino acids long. Trimming took 3 bases from V and 5 from J; bases not matched to a gene: 14. Germline V gene lookup returns CDR1 SGHNT and CDR2 YYREEE (reference sequence).